Listed here is a single T cell receptor (beta chain). The antigen is undetermined. The data stem from a study of cytomegalovirus exposure and HLA in healthy donors. Turning to the study itself: In an earlier analysis, almost 120 million unique TCR beta sequences were found from about 190 million T cells.

Trimming cost V 1 base and J 6 bases, with 7 bases left between them. There are 13 residues in the CDR3. Looked up from germline, CDR1 is MRHNA and CDR2 is SNTAGT. Study-level results: Several top significant clusters appeared, in a later analysis, to be linked to common viral pathogens. It was approximately 150 TCR beta chains that were listed as cytomegalovirus-associated. Rare TCR sequences predominated, though certain public TCRs were found in many donors.

The PCR contained 60 Vbeta and 13 Jbeta primers. Using immunoSEQ multiplex PCR, the repertoire was profiled, and TCRdb retains in-frame clones only, with some absent. Seen here are more than 95,000 clones, just under 80% observed once, and the top ten hold around 1.3%. The sequence was obtained from a man aged 30 to 39 in good health and CMV-seronegative. What was sequenced was PBMCs. The J gene is TRBJ1-5, the V gene TRBV6-4; D ambiguous. In nucleotides, the CDR3 is TGTGCCAGCAGTGACTTCAGTGGTCAGCCCCAGCATTTT. Its protein is CASSDFSGQPQHF.